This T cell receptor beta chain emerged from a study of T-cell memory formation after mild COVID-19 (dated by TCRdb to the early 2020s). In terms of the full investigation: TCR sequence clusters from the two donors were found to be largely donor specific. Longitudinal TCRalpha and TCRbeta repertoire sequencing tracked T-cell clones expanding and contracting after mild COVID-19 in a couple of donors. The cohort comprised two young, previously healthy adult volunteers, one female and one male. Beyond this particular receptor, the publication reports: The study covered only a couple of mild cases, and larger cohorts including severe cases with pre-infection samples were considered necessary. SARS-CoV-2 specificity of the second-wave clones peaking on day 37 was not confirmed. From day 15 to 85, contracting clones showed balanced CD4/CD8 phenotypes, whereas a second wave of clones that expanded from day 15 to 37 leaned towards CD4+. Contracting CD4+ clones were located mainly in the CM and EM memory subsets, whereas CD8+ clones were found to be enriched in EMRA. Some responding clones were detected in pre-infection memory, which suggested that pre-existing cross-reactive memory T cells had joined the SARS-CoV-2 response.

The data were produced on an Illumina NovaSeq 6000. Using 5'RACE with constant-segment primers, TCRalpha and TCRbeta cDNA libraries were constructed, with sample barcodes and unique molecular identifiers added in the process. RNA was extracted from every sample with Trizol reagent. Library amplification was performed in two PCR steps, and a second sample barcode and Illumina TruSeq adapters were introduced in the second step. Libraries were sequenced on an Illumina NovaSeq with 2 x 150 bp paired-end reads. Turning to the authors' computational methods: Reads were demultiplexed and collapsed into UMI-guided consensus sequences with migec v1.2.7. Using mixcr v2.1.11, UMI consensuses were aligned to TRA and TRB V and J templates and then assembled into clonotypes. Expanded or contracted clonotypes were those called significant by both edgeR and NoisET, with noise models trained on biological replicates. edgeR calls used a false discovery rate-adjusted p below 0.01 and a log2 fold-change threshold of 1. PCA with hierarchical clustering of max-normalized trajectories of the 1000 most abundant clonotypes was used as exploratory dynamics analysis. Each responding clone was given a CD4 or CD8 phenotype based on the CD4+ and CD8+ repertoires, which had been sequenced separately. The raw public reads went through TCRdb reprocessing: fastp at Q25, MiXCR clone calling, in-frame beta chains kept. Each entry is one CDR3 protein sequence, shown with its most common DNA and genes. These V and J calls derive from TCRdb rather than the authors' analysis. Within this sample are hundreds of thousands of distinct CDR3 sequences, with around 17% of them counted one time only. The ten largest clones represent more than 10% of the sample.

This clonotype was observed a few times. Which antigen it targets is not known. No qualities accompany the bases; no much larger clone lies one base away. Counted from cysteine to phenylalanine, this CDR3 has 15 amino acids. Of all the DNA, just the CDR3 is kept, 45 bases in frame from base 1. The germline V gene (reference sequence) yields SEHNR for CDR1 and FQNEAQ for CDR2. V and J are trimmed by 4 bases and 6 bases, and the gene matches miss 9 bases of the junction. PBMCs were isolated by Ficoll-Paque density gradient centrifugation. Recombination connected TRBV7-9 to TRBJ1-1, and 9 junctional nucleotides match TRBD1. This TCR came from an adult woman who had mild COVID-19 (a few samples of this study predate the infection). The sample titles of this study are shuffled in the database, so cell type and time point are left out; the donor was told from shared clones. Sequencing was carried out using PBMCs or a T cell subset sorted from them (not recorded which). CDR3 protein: CASSSRTGDSAEAFF. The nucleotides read TGTGCCAGCAGCTCCCGGACAGGGGATTCCGCTGAAGCTTTCTTT.